One and the same sample provided the 21 T cell receptor beta chains below, sequenced in a study of T cell repertoires in cytomegalovirus infection. MiXCR, applied by TCRdb to the reads, yields one record per CDR3 protein. The sample lists roughly 990,000 distinct CDR3 sequences, more than 25% occurring once. Antigen specificity for these receptors is unknown. The sample consisted of cultured CD8+ T cells from PBMCs, taken from culture after CMV antigen stimulation. The origin of the receptors is a human donor in good health (CMV status not recorded). Some clones in this sample may be carry-over from other donors' samples.

This clonotype was seen more than once but under ten times. The chain uses TRBV2 and TRBJ1-2, with D maybe TRBD1 (6 bases). Trimming cost V 0 bases and J 0 bases, with 11 bases left between them. Germline-derived CDR1 and CDR2 are SNHLY and FYNNEI. This CDR3 has 16 amino acids. CDR3 in DNA: TGTGCCAGCAGTGAAGCTACAGGGCCTCCTAACTATGGCTACACCTTC. This encodes CASSEATGPPNYGYTF.

Only a few counts were recorded for this clonotype. The rearrangement links TRBV12-3 or TRBV12-4 to TRBJ1-4; weak D call: TRBD1 (6 bases). Trimming cost V 7 bases and J 5 bases, with 23 bases left between them. The CDR3 length is 17 residues. The CDR3 bases are TGTGCCAGCACCTATTTTCCCGGACAGACTCCCAATGAAAAACTGTTTTTT. As protein: CASTYFPGQTPNEKLFF.

CDR3 in amino acids: CASSVEGSGGRSSYNEQFF. For the CDR3, the DNA is TGTGCCAGCAGCGTAGAAGGTAGCGGGGGCAGGAGCTCCTACAATGAGCAGTTCTTC. V gene TRBV9 combines with J gene TRBJ2-1; 9 bases line up with TRBD2. V trimming: 0 bases; J trimming: 0 bases; junction bases outside the gene matches: 10. The CDR3 extends over 19 amino acids. Per germline, CDR1 SGDLS and CDR2 YYNGEE.

This clonotype has only a few counts. The rearrangement uses TRBV6-2 or TRBV6-3 and TRBJ2-1; TRBD2 matches at 11 bases. The germline V gene encodes CDR1 MNHEY and CDR2 SVGEGT. V lost 6 bases and J lost 10; bases outside the gene matches: 8. CDR3 size: 14 residues. In nucleotides, the CDR3 is TGTGCCAGCAGATACCTTAGCGGGGGGGCCGAGCAGTTCTTC. This codes for CASRYLSGGAEQFF.

This clonotype was detected a few times. The gene calls are TRBV12-3 or TRBV12-4 and TRBJ2-1; 7 nucleotides align to TRBD2. This CDR3 has 14 amino acids. J was trimmed by 2 bases and V by 8 bases; bases with no gene match: 6. This CDR3 reads CASHPGGTYNEQFF. The CDR3, as DNA: TGTGCCAGCCACCCCGGGGGGACCTACAATGAGCAGTTCTTC.

V usage is TRBV27 and J usage is TRBJ1-2, with a possible D match to TRBD1 (5 bases). The CDR3 has 15 amino acids. From germline, CDR1 is MNHEY and CDR2 SMNVEV (reference sequence). V was shortened by 3 bases and J by 1 base, with 12 bases between the two germline ends. CDR3 region: CASSFGGELNYGYTF. The CDR3 DNA sequence: TGTGCCAGCAGTTTCGGGGGGGAACTTAACTATGGCTACACCTTC.

This clonotype was recorded at least ten times. The chain joins TRBV7-8 to TRBJ2-1; a weak D match, TRBD2 (7 bases). The germline V gene encodes CDR1 SGHVS and CDR2 FQNEAQ. This CDR3 has 17 amino acids. Trimming took 6 bases from V and 0 from J, leaving 18 bases between them. In nucleotides, the CDR3 is TGTGCCAGCAGTACGTTTGCGGGGGCGAGCTCCTACAATGAGCAGTTCTTC. Encoded protein: CASSTFAGASSYNEQFF.

The sample holds many counts of this clonotype. The chain has TRBV6-1 and TRBJ2-1; perhaps TRBD2 as D (6 bases). V was trimmed by 0 bases and J by 2 bases, leaving 11 bases between them. The germline CDR1 and CDR2 sequences are MNHNS and SASEGT. The CDR3 is made up of 16 amino acids. CDR3 loop: CASSEAPGDTYNEQFF. CDR3 nucleotide sequence: TGTGCCAGCAGTGAAGCTCCGGGGGATACCTACAATGAGCAGTTCTTC.

The rearrangement uses TRBV4-1 and TRBJ2-2; D gene unclear. With 3 bases removed from V and 6 bases from J, the gap between germline ends came to 8 bases. Germline CDR1 MGHRA, CDR2 YSYEKL. The CDR3 runs to 13 residues. This CDR3 reads CASSHNHAGELFF. The CDR3 coding sequence is TGCGCCAGCAGCCACAATCACGCCGGGGAGCTGTTTTTT.

V is TRBV2 and J is TRBJ2-3; no reliable D call. V lost 3 bases, J lost 5 bases, and 6 bases lay in between. Germline V CDR1 and CDR2: SNHLY, FYNNEI. CDR3 length: 12 amino acids. The chain's CDR3 is CASSDERDTQYF. CDR3 bases: TGTGCCAGCAGTGACGAGCGAGATACGCAGTATTTT.

This clonotype was counted a few times. V and J are TRBV28 and TRBJ1-2; D might be TRBD1 (6 bases). V gave up 9 bases and J gave up 7 bases, with 18 bases separating them. CDR1 and CDR2 (germline): MDHEN, SYDVKM. The CDR3 has 13 residues. The CDR3 sequence: CASLLRGPPGYTF. The CDR3 coding sequence is TGTGCCAGTCTCCTCCGGGGGCCGCCTGGCTACACCTTC.

This chain uses TRBV5-6 with TRBJ1-4, with a tentative D call TRBD1 (5 bases). Trimming took 6 bases from V and 16 from J, leaving 31 bases between them. Per the germline V gene, CDR1 is SGHDT and CDR2 is YYEEEE. The CDR3 length is 16 residues. CDR3 sequence (DNA): TGTGCCAGCAACCCGGACGTAGAAGGGACTGAGGTAACTCGGTTTTTT. Translated: CASNPDVEGTEVTRFF.

This clonotype was detected only a few times. The chain joins TRBV12-3 or TRBV12-4 to TRBJ1-1; D not resolved. The CDR3 contains 12 residues. Trimming took 5 bases from V and 10 from J, leaving 14 bases between them. The CDR3 region is CASSPNRERAFF. The CDR3 nucleotides read TGTGCCAGCAGTCCAAACCGGGAAAGAGCTTTCTTT.

The chain couples TRBV19 to TRBJ2-3; a weak D match, TRBD2 (5 bases). This CDR3 has 17 residues. Germline V gene lookup returns CDR1 LNHDA and CDR2 SQIVND (reference sequence). V was pared by 0 bases and J by 2 bases, with 15 bases between. CDR3 bases: TGTGCCAGTAGTATAGACAACACTTTGAGGGACACAGATACGCAGTATTTT. Its translation: CASSIDNTLRDTDTQYF.

This chain connects TRBV10-3 to TRBJ2-7, with 7 bases matching TRBD1. The CDR3 sequence is 13 residues long. CDR1 ENHRY and CDR2 SYGVKD come from the germline V gene. V shed 3 bases, J shed 5 bases, and the junction held 4 bases outside the gene matches. CDR3 amino acids: CAISEDRVDEQYF. The CDR3 DNA is TGTGCCATCAGTGAAGACAGGGTGGACGAGCAGTACTTC.

CDR3 residues: CASSLESAGEDIQYF. The CDR3 nucleotides are TGTGCCAGCAGCTTAGAATCCGCGGGGGAGGACATTCAGTACTTC. V usage is TRBV7-9 and J usage is TRBJ2-4; 7 bases match TRBD2. The CDR3 runs 15 residues. V shed 1 base and J 8 bases; nucleotides not matched to a gene: 8. Germline lookup yields CDR1 SEHNR and CDR2 FQNEAQ (reference sequence). Variable domain in full (rest from reference TRBV7-9 and TRBJ2-4): DTGVSQNPRHKITKRGQNVTFRCDPISEHNRLYWYRQTLGQGPEFLTYFQNEAQLEKSRLLSDRFSAERPKGSFSTLEIQRTEQGDSAMYLCASSLESAGEDIQYFGAGTRLSVL.

The V call is TRBV6-6, the J call TRBJ1-5; weak D call: TRBD1 (5 bases). V shed 8 bases and J shed 1 base, with 18 bases lying between them. The CDR3 sequence is 16 residues long. Per germline, CDR1 MNHNY and CDR2 SVGAGI (reference sequence). The CDR3 coding sequence is TGTGCCAGCGAGGCGAGATTGGGACGGAGCAATCAGCCCCAGCATTTT. This encodes CASEARLGRSNQPQHF.

The gene calls are TRBV20-1 and TRBJ2-1, with 7 nucleotides matching TRBD1. Germline CDR1 is DFQATT and CDR2 is SNEGSKA (reference sequence). J gave up 0 bases and V 2 bases, and 10 bases lay outside the gene matches. The CDR3 runs 17 residues. The CDR3 here is CSARPEDRRNSYNEQFF. Here the CDR3 DNA reads TGCAGTGCTAGACCGGAGGACAGGAGAAACTCCTACAATGAGCAGTTCTTC.

The V call is TRBV5-4, the J call TRBJ1-2; TRBD1 matches 8 bases. The CDR3 contains 15 residues. J was trimmed by 3 bases and V by 1 base; bases with no gene match: 5. Looked up from germline, CDR1 is SGHNT and CDR2 is YYREEE (reference sequence). This CDR3 reads CASSLSTGVYYGYTF. CDR3 DNA: TGTGCCAGCAGCTTGTCGACAGGGGTTTACTATGGCTACACCTTC. Together with reference TRBV5-4 and TRBJ1-2, the CDR3 gives the full variable domain: ETGVTQSPTHLIKTRGQQVTLRCSSQSGHNTVSWYQQALGQGPQFIFQYYREEENGRGNFPPRFSGLQFPNYSSELNVNALELDDSALYLCASSLSTGVYYGYTFGSGTRLTVV.

This clonotype was detected only a few times. The chain uses TRBV6-2 or TRBV6-3 and TRBJ2-6; a weak D match, TRBD2 (5 bases). Germline V gene lookup returns CDR1 MNHEY and CDR2 SVGEGT. This CDR3 is built from 17 residues. The V and J ends lost 2 bases and 0 bases respectively, with 11 bases between them. CDR3 coding DNA: TGTGCCAGCAGTTACCTTGCGGGTAACTCTGGGGCCAACGTCCTGACTTTC. Translating it yields CASSYLAGNSGANVLTF.

This chain uses TRBV10-3 with TRBJ1-4; weak D call: TRBD1 (6 bases). This CDR3 is 15 amino acids long. V was clipped by 3 bases and J by 3 bases, with 11 bases between them. CDR1 is ENHRY, CDR2 SYGVKD, per germline. The CDR3 bases are TGTGCCATCAGTGAAAGGGGGGCACCTAATGAAAAACTGTTTTTT. It yields the protein CAISERGAPNEKLFF.